These 32 T cell receptor beta chains share one sample of origin, sequenced in a study of CD8 T cell repertoires and HIV-1 epitope variants. The protocol was immunoSEQ multiplex PCR, while the TCRdb copy is restricted to in-frame clones and leaves out a portion. The data show 6,000 or so clones, less than 70% seen once. Their recognized antigens are unknown. Sequenced input: cultured CD8+ T cells derived from PBMCs. These receptors were taken from a male donor with HIV.

The chain joins TRBV28 to TRBJ2-5; D possibly corresponds to TRBD1 (5 bases). The J call could be wrong; TRBJ2-7 is a better fit for the DNA end. In germline, CDR1 is MDHEN, CDR2 SYDVKM. This CDR3 comprises 14 residues. The CDR3 DNA is TGTGCCAGCAGTTCAGGGCTGTCGGATTACGAGCAGTACTTC. It specifies CASSSGLSDYEQYF.

This clone was detected only once. V gene TRBV19 combines with J gene TRBJ2-7; D is undetermined. Germline CDR1 and CDR2: LNHDA and SQIVND (reference sequence). This CDR3 is 13 amino acids long. V lost 1 base to trimming and J lost 3 bases, with 7 bases between them. CDR3 protein: CASSIGALYEQYF. The DNA for the CDR3 is TGTGCCAGTAGTATAGGGGCCCTCTACGAGCAGTACTTC.

The V and J genes are TRBV5-4 and TRBJ2-7; D uncertain. The CDR3 has 14 amino acids. Trimming took 0 bases from V and 1 from J, leaving 8 bases between them. Germline CDR1 is SGHNT and CDR2 is YYREEE (reference sequence). DNA for the CDR3: TGTGCCAGCAGCTTGGGCCAGGCTTCCTACGAGCAGTACTTC. Translating gives CASSLGQASYEQYF.

The chain recombines TRBV5-1 with TRBJ2-3; D not resolved. The germline V gene has CDR1 SGHRS and CDR2 YFSETQ. V lost 0 bases and J 6 bases, leaving 11 bases between the germline ends. This CDR3 region has 14 residues. The DNA of the CDR3 is TGCGCCAGCAGCTTGGAGAAAGAAGGGGATACGCAGTATTTT. As protein: CASSLEKEGDTQYF. Full variable domain (remainder filled in from reference TRBV5-1 and TRBJ2-3): KAGVTQTPRYLIKTRGQQVTLSCSPISGHRSVSWYQQTPGQGLQFLFEYFSETQRNKGNFPGRFSGRQFSNSRSEMNVSTLELGDSALYLCASSLEKEGDTQYFGPGTRLTVL.

V and J are TRBV9 and TRBJ1-2; unclear D gene. Per germline, CDR1 SGDLS and CDR2 YYNGEE. This CDR3 is 17 amino acids long. V was pared by 1 base and J by 7 bases, with 23 bases between. The DNA of the CDR3 is TGTGCCAGCAGCGTACTATCCGGCGTGACGACTCTTGGTGGCTACACCTTC. Its protein is CASSVLSGVTTLGGYTF. Supplemented by reference TRBV9 and TRBJ1-2, the full variable domain reads DSGVTQTPKHLITATGQRVTLRCSPRSGDLSVYWYQQSLDQGLQFLIQYYNGEERAKGNILERFSAQQFPDLHSELNLSSLELGDSALYFCASSVLSGVTTLGGYTFGSGTRLTVV.

This clone was detected once. The gene calls are TRBV18 and TRBJ1-1, with 7 bases identical to TRBD1. Looked up from germline, CDR1 is KGHSH and CDR2 is LQKENI. The CDR3 loop spans 15 amino acids. The trim removed 0 bases at V and 5 bases at J, leaving 6 bases unmatched. CDR3 DNA: TGTGCCAGCTCACCACCGTGGCAGGGGGGGACTGAAGCTTTCTTT. The encoded protein is CASSPPWQGGTEAFF.

This clone was observed a handful of times. The gene calls are TRBV5-5 and TRBJ2-7; D might be TRBD1 (6 bases). V was clipped by 0 bases and J by 1 base, with 8 bases between them. There are 14 residues in the CDR3. Germline CDR1 is SGHKS and CDR2 is YYEKEE (reference sequence). CDR3 in DNA: TGTGCCAGCAGCTTGGCGCAGGGGTCCTACGAGCAGTACTTC. Its protein is CASSLAQGSYEQYF.

V usage is TRBV2 and J usage is TRBJ1-6; 7 nucleotides match TRBD1. This CDR3 contains 13 residues. V dropped 5 bases and J dropped 14; count of bases not matched to a gene: 9. Germline lookup yields CDR1 SNHLY and CDR2 FYNNEI. Written as DNA, the CDR3 is TGTGCCAGCAGTCTTGGGACAGACGGTTCCCTCCACTTT. Its translation is CASSLGTDGSLHF.

The rearrangement links TRBV10-3 to TRBJ2-3; 7 nucleotides align to TRBD2. Looked up from germline, CDR1 is ENHRY and CDR2 is SYGVKD. The CDR3 consists of 15 residues. V dropped 2 bases and J dropped 2; count of bases not matched to a gene: 4. In DNA, the CDR3 is TGTGCCATCAGTGAGAGTCTAGCGGTCACAGATACGCAGTATTTT. Its translation is CAISESLAVTDTQYF.

This rearrangement joins TRBV19 to TRBJ1-1, with a weak D call TRBD1 (5 bases). CDR3 size: 14 residues. CDR1 LNHDA and CDR2 SQIVND come from the germline V gene (reference sequence). V was cut by 9 bases and J by 0 bases, with 14 bases left in between. CDR3 coding DNA: TGTGCCAGCGGGGGTAGGGAGGTGAACACTGAAGCTTTCTTT. This encodes CASGGREVNTEAFF.

This clone was detected a few times. The chain recombines TRBV11-2 with TRBJ2-7, with 10 positions matching TRBD2. This CDR3 region has 17 residues. Germline V lookup: CDR1 SGHAT, CDR2 FQNNGV. The junction had 14 bases not matched to a gene; V was cut back by 2 bases and J by 7 bases. This CDR3 is CASSLTPELAGVYEQYF. The CDR3 bases are TGTGCCAGCAGCTTAACCCCGGAGCTAGCGGGAGTGTATGAGCAGTACTTC.

The chain uses TRBV2 and TRBJ2-7, with 7 bases that match TRBD2. The germline gives CDR1 SNHLY, CDR2 FYNNEI. V gave up 2 bases and J gave up 1 base; unmatched junction bases: 5. CDR3 length: 15 amino acids. For the CDR3, the DNA is TGTGCCAGCAGTGAATTGGGGGAGGGGTCCTACGAGCAGTACTTC. It encodes CASSELGEGSYEQYF.

This clone showed up just a few times. The chain recombines TRBV7-9 with TRBJ2-1; D not certain. Germline assignment: CDR1 SEHNR and CDR2 FQNEAQ (reference sequence). The V and J ends lost 3 bases and 3 bases respectively, with 6 bases between them. This CDR3 contains 13 residues. The CDR3 DNA is TGTGCCAGCAGCTTGGACGGCTACAATGAGCAGTTCTTC. Protein product: CASSLDGYNEQFF.

V gene TRBV7-2 combines with J gene TRBJ2-2; 7 nucleotides align to TRBD2. CDR3 length equals 17 residues. V gave up 1 base and J gave up 7 bases; unmatched junction bases: 12. CDR1 SGHTA and CDR2 FQGNSA come from the germline V gene. CDR3 loop: CASSLDWRERRGGELFF. CDR3 DNA sequence: TGTGCCAGCAGCTTAGACTGGCGGGAGAGGCGGGGCGGGGAGCTGTTTTTT.

This clone was counted between two and nine times. This chain links TRBV28 with TRBJ2-7; unclear D gene. This CDR3 has 14 amino acids. Germline V lookup: CDR1 MDHEN, CDR2 SYDVKM. Trimming removed 5 bases from V and 2 bases from J, with 13 bases in between. In nucleotides, the CDR3 is TGTGCCAGCAGTCCCCGGACCGTTGCCTACGAGCAGTACTTC. Residues: CASSPRTVAYEQYF.

The V and J genes are TRBV28 and TRBJ2-1; D not certain. The CDR3 spans 13 residues. Germline CDR1 and CDR2: MDHEN and SYDVKM. V was shortened by 3 bases and J by 12 bases, with 15 bases between the two germline ends. This chain's CDR3 is CASSLPEGITQFF. CDR3 DNA: TGTGCCAGCAGTTTGCCAGAAGGGATAACGCAGTTCTTC.

The chain carries TRBV6-6 and TRBJ2-7; 8 bases are shared with TRBD1. V lost 7 bases to trimming and J lost 3 bases; unmatched junction nucleotides: 8. Germline values: CDR1 MNHNY, CDR2 SVGAGI (reference sequence). The CDR3 spans 14 residues. CDR3 sequence: CASTRDRTLYEQYF. The CDR3 bases are TGTGCCAGCACCAGGGACAGGACTCTCTACGAGCAGTACTTC.

The chain couples TRBV6-1 to TRBJ2-7; TRBD2 matches 7 bases. Per the germline V gene, CDR1 is MNHNS and CDR2 is SASEGT. The CDR3 spans 12 residues. V trimming: 4 bases; J trimming: 6 bases; junction bases outside the gene matches: 3. The CDR3 DNA reads as TGTGCCAGCAGTGCGGGGACTATCGAGCAGTACTTC. This gives the protein CASSAGTIEQYF.

The chain links TRBV19 to TRBJ2-3; TRBD2 agrees at 7 bases. The CDR3 is 17 residues long. The J segment lost 4 bases and the V segment lost 3 bases, leaving 13 bases of the junction unmatched. CDR1 LNHDA and CDR2 SQIVND come from the germline V gene (reference sequence). The CDR3 is CASSMSRMGGSADTQYF. CDR3 bases: TGTGCCAGTAGTATGAGTAGGATGGGGGGGAGTGCAGATACGCAGTATTTT.

This CDR3 reads CAWGQGYTEAFF. The DNA for the CDR3 is TGTGCCTGGGGACAGGGTTACACTGAAGCTTTCTTT. This rearrangement joins TRBV30 to TRBJ1-1; the match to TRBD1 covers 8 bases. The CDR3 covers 12 residues. CDR1 is GTSNPN and CDR2 is SVGIG in the germline V gene (reference sequence). V was clipped by 5 bases and J by 3 bases; unmatched bases: 2.

A single count supports this clone. CDR3 sequence: CASSLDSSYNEQFF. The DNA of the CDR3 is TGTGCCAGCAGCTTAGATAGCTCCTACAATGAGCAGTTCTTC. The chain combines TRBV7-3 with TRBJ2-1, with no clear D. The length of the CDR3 is 14 residues. CDR1 is SGHTA, CDR2 FQGTGA, per germline. V lost 2 bases to trimming and J lost 0 bases, with 5 bases between them.

This clone appeared once. The V and J genes are TRBV9 and TRBJ1-2; D unclear. The ends were cut back, 1 base at V and 3 bases at J, with 16 bases in the middle. This CDR3 has 16 residues. Germline CDR1 is SGDLS and CDR2 is YYNGEE. As DNA, the CDR3 is TGTGCCAGCAGCGTACCCCGACAAGCCCCTGACTATGGCTACACCTTC. It translates to CASSVPRQAPDYGYTF. Full variable domain (outside the CDR3, taken from reference TRBV9 and TRBJ1-2): DSGVTQTPKHLITATGQRVTLRCSPRSGDLSVYWYQQSLDQGLQFLIQYYNGEERAKGNILERFSAQQFPDLHSELNLSSLELGDSALYFCASSVPRQAPDYGYTFGSGTRLTVV.

This clone was seen a single time. The chain employs TRBV7-6 and TRBJ2-1; 8 positions agree with TRBD2. V lost 0 bases and J lost 15; bases outside the gene matches: 7. Germline V gene lookup returns CDR1 SGHVS and CDR2 FNYEAQ. This CDR3 region has 13 residues. The CDR3: CASSLASGGPSFF. Here the CDR3 DNA reads TGTGCCAGCAGCTTAGCGTCGGGGGGGCCGTCGTTCTTC.

The V and J genes are TRBV13 and TRBJ2-7, with 9 bases identical to TRBD2. V was pared by 5 bases and J by 1 base, with 6 bases of the junction left unmatched. CDR3 length: 15 residues. Germline CDR1 and CDR2: PRHDT and FYEKMQ (reference sequence). CDR3 nucleotides: TGTGCCAGCAGCGCCACGGGACTAGCATCCTACGAGCAGTACTTC. Its translation is CASSATGLASYEQYF.

The table lists this clone with a few counts. CDR3 in DNA: TGTGCCAGCACCCCGGGGCTATTCTATGGCTACACCTTC. Amino acids: CASTPGLFYGYTF. The chain links TRBV28 to TRBJ1-2; possibly TRBD1 for D (5 bases). The CDR3 runs to 13 residues. Germline assignment: CDR1 MDHEN and CDR2 SYDVKM. Trimming pared 7 bases from V and 4 bases from J, leaving 13 bases between.

The genes are TRBV28 and TRBJ2-1; 7 nucleotides agree with TRBD2. V lost 7 bases, J lost 10 bases, and 16 bases stayed unmatched. Germline-derived CDR1 and CDR2 are MDHEN and SYDVKM. This CDR3 is 15 amino acids long. The CDR3 DNA reads as TGTGCCAGCACTTATCATAGGCTAGCGGTCCAGGAGCAGTTCTTC. It yields the protein CASTYHRLAVQEQFF.

The rearrangement links TRBV4-1 to TRBJ1-1; tentative D call: TRBD1 (6 bases). Germline values: CDR1 MGHRA, CDR2 YSYEKL. This CDR3 spans 17 amino acids. Between the trimmed V and J ends, which lost 0 bases and 1 base, there was a span of 15 bases. The CDR3 nucleotides read TGCGCCAGCAGCCAAGATCTTGCGGGGGCGCAGAACACTGAAGCTTTCTTT. This translates into CASSQDLAGAQNTEAFF.

The V gene is TRBV4-1, the J gene TRBJ2-3; TRBD1 is a possible D gene (6 bases). V lost 1 base and J lost 5, with 10 bases in between. This CDR3 comprises 14 residues. CDR1 and CDR2 from the germline V gene are MGHRA and YSYEKL. This CDR3 reads CASSQATGLDTQYF. The CDR3 DNA follows: TGCGCCAGCAGCCAAGCTACAGGGTTAGATACGCAGTATTTT.

The chain carries TRBV6-5 and TRBJ2-1, with D tentatively TRBD1 (5 bases). V shed 5 bases and J shed 2 bases, with 13 bases lying between them. CDR1 is MNHEY, CDR2 SVGAGI, per germline. This CDR3 spans 15 amino acids. The CDR3 loop is CASSPDRTPYNEQFF. As DNA, the CDR3 is TGTGCCAGCAGTCCAGACAGAACTCCCTACAATGAGCAGTTCTTC.

This chain uses TRBV27 with TRBJ1-5; no firm D call. Trimming took 0 bases from V and 6 from J, leaving 6 bases between them. The CDR3 totals 13 residues. CDR1 and CDR2 from the germline V gene are MNHEY and SMNVEV (reference sequence). In nucleotides, the CDR3 is TGTGCCAGCAGTTTATCGGTGTCTCAGCCCCAGCATTTT. Translated, it gives CASSLSVSQPQHF.

The chain uses TRBV6-1 and TRBJ2-7; D is ambiguous. This CDR3 region has 15 residues. V was shortened by 5 bases and J by 0 bases, with 14 bases between the two germline ends. The V gene's germline CDR1 is MNHNS and CDR2 SASEGT. CDR3 amino acids: CASSPPEKASYEQYF. As DNA, the CDR3 is TGTGCCAGCAGTCCCCCCGAGAAGGCCTCCTACGAGCAGTACTTC.

This clone is medium-sized. The V call is TRBV27, the J call TRBJ1-1; no firm D call. CDR3 size: 14 residues. Trimming removed 6 bases from V and 3 bases from J, with 14 bases in between. CDR1 MNHEY and CDR2 SMNVEV come from the germline V gene (reference sequence). In DNA, the CDR3 is TGTGCCAGCAGCCCCTCCGACACTTACACTGAAGCTTTCTTT. This gives the protein CASSPSDTYTEAFF.